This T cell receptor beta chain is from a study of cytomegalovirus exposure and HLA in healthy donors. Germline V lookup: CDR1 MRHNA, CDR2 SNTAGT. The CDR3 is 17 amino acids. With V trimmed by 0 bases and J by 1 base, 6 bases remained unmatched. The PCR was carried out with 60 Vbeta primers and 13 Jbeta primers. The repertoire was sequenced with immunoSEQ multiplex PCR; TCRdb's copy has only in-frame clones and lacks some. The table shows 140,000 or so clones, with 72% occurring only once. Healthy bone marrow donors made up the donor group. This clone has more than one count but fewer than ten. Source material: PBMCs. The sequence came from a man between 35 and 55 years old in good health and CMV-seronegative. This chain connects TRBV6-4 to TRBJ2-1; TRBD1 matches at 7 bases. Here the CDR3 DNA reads TGTGCCAGCAGTGACTCAGGCACAGGGGTGTCCTACAATGAGCAGTTCTTC. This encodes CASSDSGTGVSYNEQFF.